This TCR beta chain originates from a study of T cells in localized non-small cell lung cancer. The study's findings and limits: Multi-region tumor sequencing was not done, so intratumor heterogeneity could not be excluded. Among blood samples, higher T cell density accompanied longer overall survival. Turning up in adjacent lung were a median around 60 of the top 100 tumor clones. Uninvolved nearby lung showed the greatest T cell clonality, exceeding that found in tumor.

CDR3 length equals 13 residues. Trimming cost V 3 bases and J 5 bases, with 10 bases left between them. CDR1 is KGHSH and CDR2 is LQKENI in the germline V gene. Clones were read by immunoSEQ multiplex PCR, and TCRdb kept only the in-frame ones, dropping some. The table has about 2,500 clones, about a third seen once. A note on this clone: What it recognizes is unknown.

The chain uses TRBV18 and TRBJ1-1; D is undetermined. The source was lymph node tissue, collected before any cancer treatment. This receptor was obtained from a male donor at least 60 years old with stage II squamous cell lung carcinoma. The CDR3 DNA reads as TGTGCCAGCTCACCCCCGGACGAGACTGAAGCTTTCTTT. Protein: CASSPPDETEAFF.